A single sample is the source of the 4 T cell receptor beta chains below, sequenced in a study of T cells after somatic rescue of genetic block. TCRdb keeps only in-frame clones here, not all; method: immunoSEQ multiplex PCR. The sample shows over 95,000 clones, about 93% of them seen only once. The sample was peripheral blood mononuclear cells (PBMCs). These receptors were obtained from a woman under 30.

The chain combines TRBV7-2 with TRBJ1-1; no clear D. V shed 1 base and J shed 11 bases, with 20 bases lying between them. The germline V gene has CDR1 SGHTA and CDR2 FQGNSA. There are 15 residues in the CDR3. The CDR3: CASSLGVLEGADAFF. In DNA, the CDR3 is TGTGCCAGCAGCTTAGGGGTTTTAGAAGGAGCCGACGCTTTCTTT.

The chain combines TRBV6-1 with TRBJ1-1, with D unresolved. Germline V gene data show CDR1 as MNHNS and CDR2 as SASEGT. V lost 3 bases and J lost 2, with 4 bases in between. The CDR3 contains 12 residues. This CDR3 is CASSDYNTEAFF. The CDR3 DNA reads as TGTGCCAGCAGTGATTACAACACTGAAGCTTTCTTT.

This chain uses TRBV19 with TRBJ2-3; 10 bases align to TRBD2. This CDR3 is 15 amino acids long. With 9 bases clipped from V and 3 bases from J, the junction kept 9 bases outside the gene matches. Germline V gene sequence: CDR1 LNHDA, CDR2 SQIVND (reference sequence). The CDR3 is CASSGGAAGTDTQYF. CDR3 coding DNA: TGTGCCAGCAGCGGGGGGGCTGCCGGAACAGATACGCAGTATTTT.

This clone is medium-sized (0.01 to 0.1%) by share. This chain links TRBV4-2 with TRBJ2-6, with unresolved D. Germline V CDR1 and CDR2: LGHNA, YNFKEQ. V was cut by 0 bases and J by 1 base, with 7 bases left in between. This CDR3 spans 16 amino acids. The CDR3 bases are TGTGCCAGCAGCCAAGATGAAGTTTCTGGGGCCAACGTCCTGACTTTC. Protein: CASSQDEVSGANVLTF.